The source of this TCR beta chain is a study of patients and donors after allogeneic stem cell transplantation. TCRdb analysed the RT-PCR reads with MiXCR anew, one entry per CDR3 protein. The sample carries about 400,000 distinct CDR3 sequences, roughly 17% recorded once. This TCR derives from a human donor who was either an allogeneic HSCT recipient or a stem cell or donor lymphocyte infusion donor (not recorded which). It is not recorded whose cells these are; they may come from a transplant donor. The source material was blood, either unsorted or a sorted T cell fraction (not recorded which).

The CDR3 protein is CASSLGVLGGINQETQYF. The CDR3 nucleotides read TGTGCCAGCAGCTTAGGGGTCCTCGGGGGGATTAACCAAGAGACCCAGTACTTC. The chain is built from TRBV11-2 and TRBJ2-5; 7 nucleotides align to TRBD2. The CDR3 sequence is 18 residues long. The V and J ends lost 1 base and 0 bases, in that order; junction bases with no gene match: 11. Per germline, CDR1 SGHAT and CDR2 FQNNGV.